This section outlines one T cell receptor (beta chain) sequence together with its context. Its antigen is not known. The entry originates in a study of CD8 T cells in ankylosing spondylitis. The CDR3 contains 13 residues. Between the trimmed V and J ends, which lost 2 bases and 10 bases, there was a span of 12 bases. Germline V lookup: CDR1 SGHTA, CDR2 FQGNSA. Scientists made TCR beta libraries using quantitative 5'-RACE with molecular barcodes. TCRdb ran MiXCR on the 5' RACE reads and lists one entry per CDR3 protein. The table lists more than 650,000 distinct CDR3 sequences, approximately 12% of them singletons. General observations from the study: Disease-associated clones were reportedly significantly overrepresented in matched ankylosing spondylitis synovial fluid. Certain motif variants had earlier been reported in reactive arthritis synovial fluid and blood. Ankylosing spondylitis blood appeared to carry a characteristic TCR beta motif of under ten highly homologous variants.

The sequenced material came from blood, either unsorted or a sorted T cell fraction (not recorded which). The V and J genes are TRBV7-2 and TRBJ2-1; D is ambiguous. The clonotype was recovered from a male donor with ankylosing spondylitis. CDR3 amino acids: CASSLWSGLEQFF. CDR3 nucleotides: TGTGCCAGCAGCTTATGGTCCGGGTTGGAGCAGTTCTTC.